This T cell receptor beta chain is from a study of blood T cell repertoires in COVID-19. In the study overall: COVID-19 samples collected from the United States, Italy and Spain covered acute and convalescent phases. T cells, B-cell-depleted T cells, or PBMCs supplied cDNA or gDNA.

In the study's own analysis: Reference gene primer amplification gave nucleated cell count estimates. The data were produced by immunoSEQ multiplex PCR, yet TCRdb's version contains in-frame clones alone and is incomplete. The V and J calls and clone size were taken over from that table, and D and trimming were inferred from the DNA. The sample includes 70,000 to 95,000 clones, 80% to 90% of them seen just once. This TCR was recovered from an elderly woman with acute or convalescent COVID-19. The sample comprised peripheral blood.

The CDR3 loop reads CASSLSQGYYGYTF. For the CDR3, the DNA is TGCGCCAGCAGTTTGTCCCAGGGGTACTATGGCTACACCTTC. The V call is TRBV5-1, the J call TRBJ1-2; possibly TRBD1 for D (6 bases). The germline gives CDR1 SGHRS, CDR2 YFSETQ. CDR3 length: 14 residues. The V gene lost 5 bases and the J gene lost 3 bases, with 14 bases spanning the gap.